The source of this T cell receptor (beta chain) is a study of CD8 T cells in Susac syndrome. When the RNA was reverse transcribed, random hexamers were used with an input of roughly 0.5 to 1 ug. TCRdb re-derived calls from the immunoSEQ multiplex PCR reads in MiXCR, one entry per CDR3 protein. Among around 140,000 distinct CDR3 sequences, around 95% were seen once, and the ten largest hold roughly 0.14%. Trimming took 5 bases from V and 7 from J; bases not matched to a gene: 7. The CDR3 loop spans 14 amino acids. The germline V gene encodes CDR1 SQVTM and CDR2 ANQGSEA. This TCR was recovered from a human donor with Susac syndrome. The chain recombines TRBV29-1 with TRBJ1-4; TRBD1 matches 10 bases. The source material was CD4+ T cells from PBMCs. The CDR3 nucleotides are TGCAGCGTTACGGGACAGGGGTCCGGTGAAAAACTGTTTTTT. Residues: CSVTGQGSGEKLFF.